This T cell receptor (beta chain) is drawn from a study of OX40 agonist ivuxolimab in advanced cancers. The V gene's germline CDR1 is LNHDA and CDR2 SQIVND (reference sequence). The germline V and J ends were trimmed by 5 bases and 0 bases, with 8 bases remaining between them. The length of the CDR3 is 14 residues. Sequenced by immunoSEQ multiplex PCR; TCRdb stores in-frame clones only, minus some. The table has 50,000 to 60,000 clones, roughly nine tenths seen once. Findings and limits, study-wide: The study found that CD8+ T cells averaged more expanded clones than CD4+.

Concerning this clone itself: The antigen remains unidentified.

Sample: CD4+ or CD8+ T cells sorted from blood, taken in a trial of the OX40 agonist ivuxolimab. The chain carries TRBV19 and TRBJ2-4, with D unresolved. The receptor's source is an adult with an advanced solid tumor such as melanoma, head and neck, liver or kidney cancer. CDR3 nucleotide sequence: TGTGCCAGTAGTCAGTTACGAGCCAAAAACATTCAGTACTTC. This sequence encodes CASSQLRAKNIQYF.